The rows below give T cell receptor beta chains drawn from one sample of a study of response to subunit inactivated influenza vaccine. TCRdb independently ran MiXCR on the RT-PCR reads; one entry per CDR3 protein. The data contain hundreds of thousands of distinct CDR3 sequences, 15% to 17% of them singletons. Source: PBMCs from blood, taken 11 to 12 days after vaccination. All receptors come from a man between 50 and 59 years old who received an inactivated influenza vaccine. The CDR3 runs from the conserved cysteine through the conserved F or W. A D gene is named only where the DNA matches it firmly. Size values are once, few and many counts, or a class for expanded clones, and some rows have none.

cdr3_nt: TGCGCCAGCAGCTTGGATGCATACAGGTCTAGAGATGAGCAGTTCTTC
cdr3_aa: CASSLDAYRSRDEQFF
d_call: -
cdr3_length: 16
clone_size: -
v_call: TRBV5-1
j_call: TRBJ2-1

cdr3_nt: TGCAGCTCGCGGAGTCACAATGAGCAGTTCTTC
cdr3_aa: CSSRSHNEQFF
d_call: -
cdr3_length: 11
clone_size: few
v_call: TRBV29-1
j_call: TRBJ2-1

cdr3_nt: TGTGCCAGCAGTTACCGGGCAGGGGGCTATGGCTACACCTTC
cdr3_aa: CASSYRAGGYGYTF
d_call: TRBD1
cdr3_length: 14
clone_size: -
v_call: TRBV6-5
j_call: TRBJ1-2

cdr3_nt: TGTGCCATCAGTGAGTCATCTCGGGCGAGAGCTTTCTTT
cdr3_aa: CAISESSRARAFF
d_call: -
cdr3_length: 13
clone_size: -
v_call: TRBV10-3
j_call: TRBJ1-1

cdr3_nt: TGTGCCAGCAGCTCCGCGCCGGGACAGGTAGCTGGCGAGCAGTACTTC
cdr3_aa: CASSSAPGQVAGEQYF
d_call: TRBD1
cdr3_length: 16
clone_size: -
v_call: TRBV11-1
j_call: TRBJ2-7

cdr3_nt: TGCGCCAGCACCCGGGACAGGGGTCTCGAGCAGTTCTTC
cdr3_aa: CASTRDRGLEQFF
d_call: TRBD1
cdr3_length: 13
clone_size: -
v_call: TRBV10-2
j_call: TRBJ2-1

cdr3_nt: TGTGCCATCAGTGAGTCGAGAGTCCGGACCTTCTACGAGCAGTACTTC
cdr3_aa: CAISESRVRTFYEQYF
d_call: -
cdr3_length: 16
clone_size: many
v_call: TRBV10-3
j_call: TRBJ2-7

cdr3_nt: TGCGCCAGCAGCCAAGATCATTATAGGACAGGGGATTACAATGAGCAGTTCTTC
cdr3_aa: CASSQDHYRTGDYNEQFF
d_call: TRBD1
cdr3_length: 18
clone_size: few
v_call: TRBV4-3
j_call: TRBJ2-1

cdr3_nt: TGCAGTGCCACGCCCCCGGGGCGCCAGGAGACCCAGTACTTC
cdr3_aa: CSATPPGRQETQYF
d_call: -
cdr3_length: 14
clone_size: -
v_call: TRBV20-1
j_call: TRBJ2-5

cdr3_nt: TGTGCCAGCAGAATGAGGAGCCAGGGTCCCGAAAAACTGTTTTTT
cdr3_aa: CASRMRSQGPEKLFF
d_call: -
cdr3_length: 15
clone_size: -
v_call: TRBV27
j_call: TRBJ1-4

cdr3_nt: TGTGCCATATCCCAAGAATGGGACACTGAAGCTTTCTTT
cdr3_aa: CAISQEWDTEAFF
d_call: -
cdr3_length: 13
clone_size: -
v_call: TRBV10-3
j_call: TRBJ1-1

cdr3_nt: TGTGCCAGCAGTGGGCCCGGGGGGCGGAAGGAGGCTTTCTTT
cdr3_aa: CASSGPGGRKEAFF
d_call: -
cdr3_length: 14
clone_size: few
v_call: TRBV6-1
j_call: TRBJ1-1

cdr3_nt: TGTGCCAGCAGCCTACGAATGCAGGCACCAACTTTCTTT
cdr3_aa: CASSLRMQAPTFF
d_call: -
cdr3_length: 13
clone_size: -
v_call: TRBV11-2
j_call: TRBJ1-1

cdr3_nt: TGTGCCAGCAGTTGGGACACCCGCAATGAGCAGTTCTTC
cdr3_aa: CASSWDTRNEQFF
d_call: -
cdr3_length: 13
clone_size: -
v_call: TRBV12-3/TRBV12-4
j_call: TRBJ2-1

cdr3_nt: TGTGCCAGCAGTTACTTAGACAGGGTGAACACTGAAGCTTTCTTT
cdr3_aa: CASSYLDRVNTEAFF
d_call: TRBD1
cdr3_length: 15
clone_size: -
v_call: TRBV6-5
j_call: TRBJ1-1

cdr3_nt: TGTGCCAGCAGGACCAACGCGAACACCGGGGAGCTGTTTTTT
cdr3_aa: CASRTNANTGELFF
d_call: -
cdr3_length: 14
clone_size: many
v_call: TRBV12-3/TRBV12-4
j_call: TRBJ2-2

cdr3_nt: TGCAGTGCTGCGGGACTAGCGGGGGTCACAGATACGCAGTATTTT
cdr3_aa: CSAAGLAGVTDTQYF
d_call: TRBD2
cdr3_length: 15
clone_size: -
v_call: TRBV20-1
j_call: TRBJ2-3

cdr3_nt: TGCAGTGCTAGAACTAGGGACAGATCGTTTCCCGGGGAGCTGTTTTTT
cdr3_aa: CSARTRDRSFPGELFF
d_call: TRBD1
cdr3_length: 16
clone_size: -
v_call: TRBV20-1
j_call: TRBJ2-2

cdr3_nt: TGTGCCAGCAGCCCTGGACAGGGGGACAATCAGCCCCAGCATTTT
cdr3_aa: CASSPGQGDNQPQHF
d_call: TRBD1
cdr3_length: 15
clone_size: -
v_call: TRBV6-1
j_call: TRBJ1-5

cdr3_nt: TGTGCCAGCAGGGCTAGTGGAAACACCATATATTTT
cdr3_aa: CASRASGNTIYF
d_call: -
cdr3_length: 12
clone_size: few
v_call: TRBV6-5
j_call: TRBJ1-3

cdr3_nt: TGTGCCAGCAGCCCTACGGCAGGGGGGTACGAGCAGTACTTC
cdr3_aa: CASSPTAGGYEQYF
d_call: -
cdr3_length: 14
clone_size: -
v_call: TRBV7-2
j_call: TRBJ2-7

cdr3_nt: TGTGCCAGCAGCCATCGTCGACACAATGAGCAGTTCTTC
cdr3_aa: CASSHRRHNEQFF
d_call: -
cdr3_length: 13
clone_size: few
v_call: TRBV7-9
j_call: TRBJ2-1

cdr3_nt: TGTGCCAGCTCACCACCGGGGCCTAGGGAGCAGTACTTC
cdr3_aa: CASSPPGPREQYF
d_call: -
cdr3_length: 13
clone_size: few
v_call: TRBV18
j_call: TRBJ2-7

cdr3_nt: TGTGCCAGCTCACCCAGACTGGGACAGGGGGCTAAAATCTCCTACGAGCAGTACTTC
cdr3_aa: CASSPRLGQGAKISYEQYF
d_call: TRBD1
cdr3_length: 19
clone_size: few
v_call: TRBV18
j_call: TRBJ2-7

cdr3_nt: TGCAGCGTCGGCCGGGACCCCGGGCGCGAGCAGTACTTC
cdr3_aa: CSVGRDPGREQYF
d_call: -
cdr3_length: 13
clone_size: -
v_call: TRBV29-1
j_call: TRBJ2-7

cdr3_nt: TGCGCCAGCAGCCAAGATAGTCTGGGACGGTCTGAGCAGTTCTTC
cdr3_aa: CASSQDSLGRSEQFF
d_call: -
cdr3_length: 15
clone_size: -
v_call: TRBV4-3
j_call: TRBJ2-1

cdr3_nt: TGCAGCGTTGAGGGAACCCTAAGCTCCTACAATGAGCAGTTCTTC
cdr3_aa: CSVEGTLSSYNEQFF
d_call: -
cdr3_length: 15
clone_size: -
v_call: TRBV29-1
j_call: TRBJ2-1

cdr3_nt: TGTGCCAGCAGCTATACAGGGAACCAAGGCGAGCAGTACTTC
cdr3_aa: CASSYTGNQGEQYF
d_call: -
cdr3_length: 14
clone_size: -
v_call: TRBV5-6
j_call: TRBJ2-7

cdr3_nt: TGCAGTGCTACGGACGGAGCTGGCTACACCTTC
cdr3_aa: CSATDGAGYTF
d_call: -
cdr3_length: 11
clone_size: many
v_call: TRBV20-1
j_call: TRBJ1-2

cdr3_nt: TGTGCCAGCAGCTTATTGGCTAGCGGGGAGACCCAGTACTTC
cdr3_aa: CASSLLASGETQYF
d_call: TRBD2
cdr3_length: 14
clone_size: -
v_call: TRBV7-2
j_call: TRBJ2-5

cdr3_nt: TGCAGTGCTAGAGAGATCGGACGGGAAGCTAACTATGGCTACACCTTC
cdr3_aa: CSAREIGREANYGYTF
d_call: -
cdr3_length: 16
clone_size: few
v_call: TRBV20-1
j_call: TRBJ1-2

cdr3_nt: TGTGCCGTAAGGGAGAGTCAGGACACTGAAGCTTTCTTT
cdr3_aa: CAVRESQDTEAFF
d_call: -
cdr3_length: 13
clone_size: few
v_call: TRBV10-3
j_call: TRBJ1-1

cdr3_nt: TGTGCCAGCAGCTTGGACGGCGTTTGGACCCAGTACTTC
cdr3_aa: CASSLDGVWTQYF
d_call: -
cdr3_length: 13
clone_size: few
v_call: TRBV7-2
j_call: TRBJ2-5

cdr3_nt: TGTGCCAGCAGCTTAGGTGTCGGGACCCCGGTCCAGCATTTT
cdr3_aa: CASSLGVGTPVQHF
d_call: -
cdr3_length: 14
clone_size: -
v_call: TRBV7-2
j_call: TRBJ1-5

cdr3_nt: TGTGCCAGCAGTCCCGGGGCGGGGAGCTCCTACGAGCAGTACTTC
cdr3_aa: CASSPGAGSSYEQYF
d_call: -
cdr3_length: 15
clone_size: -
v_call: TRBV5-5
j_call: TRBJ2-7

cdr3_nt: TGCGCCAGCAGTAGGGGGGGGGCATACGAGCAGTACTTC
cdr3_aa: CASSRGGAYEQYF
d_call: -
cdr3_length: 13
clone_size: many
v_call: TRBV10-2
j_call: TRBJ2-7

cdr3_nt: TGTGCCAGTAGTATTCTAGCGGGAGTCGGACAAGAGACCCAGTACTTC
cdr3_aa: CASSILAGVGQETQYF
d_call: TRBD2
cdr3_length: 16
clone_size: few
v_call: TRBV19
j_call: TRBJ2-5

cdr3_nt: TGTGCCAGCAGCTTAGATGGTACAGGGCCGGACGAGCAGTACTTC
cdr3_aa: CASSLDGTGPDEQYF
d_call: -
cdr3_length: 15
clone_size: few
v_call: TRBV7-9
j_call: TRBJ2-7

cdr3_nt: TGTGCCAGCAGTTATTCATCTAAGACTAGCGGGCTCTACGAGCAGTACTTC
cdr3_aa: CASSYSSKTSGLYEQYF
d_call: TRBD2
cdr3_length: 17
clone_size: -
v_call: TRBV6-5
j_call: TRBJ2-7

cdr3_nt: TGCGCCAGCAGCCCAGGGAGCAGAATGAACACTGAAGCTTTCTTT
cdr3_aa: CASSPGSRMNTEAFF
d_call: -
cdr3_length: 15
clone_size: few
v_call: TRBV5-1
j_call: TRBJ1-1

cdr3_nt: TGTGCCAGCAGTCCTCTCAGGGGTTCCTACAATGAGCAGTTCTTC
cdr3_aa: CASSPLRGSYNEQFF
d_call: -
cdr3_length: 15
clone_size: few
v_call: TRBV12-3/TRBV12-4
j_call: TRBJ2-1

cdr3_nt: TGTGCCAGCAGTGAGCGACAGGGTGGTCAGCCCCAGCATTTT
cdr3_aa: CASSERQGGQPQHF
d_call: TRBD1
cdr3_length: 14
clone_size: -
v_call: TRBV6-1
j_call: TRBJ1-5

cdr3_nt: TGTGCCACCAGTGACCCCGGGACTAGCGGGGTCAATGAGCAGTTCTTC
cdr3_aa: CATSDPGTSGVNEQFF
d_call: TRBD2
cdr3_length: 16
clone_size: many
v_call: TRBV24-1
j_call: TRBJ2-1

cdr3_nt: TGTGCCAGCAGCTTGGTCGGGGGTGCGAGTGATGAGCAGTTCTTC
cdr3_aa: CASSLVGGASDEQFF
d_call: -
cdr3_length: 15
clone_size: few
v_call: TRBV5-5
j_call: TRBJ2-1

cdr3_nt: TGTGCCAGCACCCCCGGCGGGCGAAATAATTCACCCCTCCACTTT
cdr3_aa: CASTPGGRNNSPLHF
d_call: -
cdr3_length: 15
clone_size: -
v_call: TRBV12-3/TRBV12-4
j_call: TRBJ1-6

cdr3_nt: TGTGCCACCAGTGATTGGGGACTAGCAGGCAGCCATGAGCAGTTCTTC
cdr3_aa: CATSDWGLAGSHEQFF
d_call: TRBD2
cdr3_length: 16
clone_size: few
v_call: TRBV24-1
j_call: TRBJ2-1

cdr3_nt: TGTGCCAGCAGCTTAGCTCAGGCCGTCCGGGAGACCCAGTACTTC
cdr3_aa: CASSLAQAVRETQYF
d_call: -
cdr3_length: 15
clone_size: -
v_call: TRBV11-2
j_call: TRBJ2-5

cdr3_nt: TGCGCCAGCAGCGATCGGACAGGGGCCTACGAGCAGTACTTC
cdr3_aa: CASSDRTGAYEQYF
d_call: TRBD1
cdr3_length: 14
clone_size: -
v_call: TRBV5-1
j_call: TRBJ2-7

cdr3_nt: TGTGCCAGCAGCTTATGGTCAGGGCAGGGGGAACAGTTCTTC
cdr3_aa: CASSLWSGQGEQFF
d_call: TRBD1
cdr3_length: 14
clone_size: few
v_call: TRBV7-3
j_call: TRBJ2-1

cdr3_nt: TGTGCCAGCAGCCTGACAGGGGGAAGAGATACGCAGTATTTT
cdr3_aa: CASSLTGGRDTQYF
d_call: TRBD1
cdr3_length: 14
clone_size: -
v_call: TRBV7-2
j_call: TRBJ2-3